This TCR beta chain was recovered during a study of T-cell memory formation after mild COVID-19. The CDR3 has 14 amino acids. V was trimmed by 2 bases and J by 6 bases, leaving 13 bases between them. Germline V CDR1 and CDR2: SGHRS, YFSETQ. Only a few counts were recorded for this clonotype. Each CDR3 protein gets one entry after TCRdb re-called the 5' RACE reads with MiXCR. Of 190,000 or so distinct CDR3 sequences detected, 27% appear once; the ten largest clones hold about an eighth. The chain recombines TRBV5-1 with TRBJ2-3; no clear D gene. The source of this sequence is an adult woman who had mild COVID-19 (a few samples of this study predate the infection). Cell type and time point are not known. Specimen: PBMCs or a T cell subset sorted from them (not recorded which). This chain's CDR3 is CASSFGGLTDTQYF. For the CDR3, the DNA is TGCGCCAGCAGCTTTGGTGGTCTAACGGATACGCAGTATTTT.